This T cell receptor beta chain was obtained from a study of T cells in Graves' hyperthyroidism and ophthalmopathy. V dropped 2 bases and J dropped 0 bases, with 11 bases sitting between them. The CDR3 contains 15 residues. Germline CDR1 is MNHEY and CDR2 is SVGEGT. There are many counts of this clonotype. The antigen remains undetermined. Amplification targeted TCR beta CDR3 regions from RNA transcripts. The HTBI primer set was used in a first-round RT-PCR of the TCR CDR3. TCRdb re-analysed the multiplex PCR reads in MiXCR, keeping a single row per CDR3 protein. The sample shows around 240,000 distinct CDR3 sequences, about 15% of them seen only once. Regarding the study as a whole: Blood held most thyroid clonotypes expanded above 0.001 frequency. Stable hyperthyroidism was told apart from ophthalmopathy by a model built on 13 V-J features.

The cohort's ophthalmopathy patients, a group with duration under 3 months, had a Clinical Activity Score of at least 3 and a NOSPECS grade of at least 4. Thyroid ultrasound, orbital computed tomography, clinical symptoms, and serum thyroxine and TRAb underpinned diagnoses. Sequences were obtained from blood. The receptor's source is a woman younger than 30 with Graves' ophthalmopathy. J is TRBJ2-7 and V is TRBV6-2 or TRBV6-3; D unclear. This CDR3 reads CASSYGARSSYEQYF. The DNA of the CDR3 is TGTGCCAGCAGTTACGGAGCGAGGAGCTCCTACGAGCAGTACTTC.